This note documents a single TCR beta chain sequence. The read terminates 3 residues before the CDR3 end, so the remaining end is supplied by the germline J gene. CDR3 size: 11 residues. Looked up from germline, CDR1 is LNHDA and CDR2 is SQIVND (reference sequence). TCRdb's copy holds only in-frame clones and misses some; the assay was immunoSEQ multiplex PCR. This sample has under 45,000 clones, each found more than once. This sample is drawn from a study of T cell clonality in common variable immunodeficiency. The rearrangement uses TRBV19 and TRBJ1-2; D not resolved. The receptor was derived from a person aged 18 to 70 in good health. The source material was peripheral blood mononuclear cells. CDR3 DNA, as far as it was read: TGTGCCAGTAGTACCGGACTTAAG. It encodes CASSTGLK. The whole CDR3 sequence is CASSTGLKYTF.